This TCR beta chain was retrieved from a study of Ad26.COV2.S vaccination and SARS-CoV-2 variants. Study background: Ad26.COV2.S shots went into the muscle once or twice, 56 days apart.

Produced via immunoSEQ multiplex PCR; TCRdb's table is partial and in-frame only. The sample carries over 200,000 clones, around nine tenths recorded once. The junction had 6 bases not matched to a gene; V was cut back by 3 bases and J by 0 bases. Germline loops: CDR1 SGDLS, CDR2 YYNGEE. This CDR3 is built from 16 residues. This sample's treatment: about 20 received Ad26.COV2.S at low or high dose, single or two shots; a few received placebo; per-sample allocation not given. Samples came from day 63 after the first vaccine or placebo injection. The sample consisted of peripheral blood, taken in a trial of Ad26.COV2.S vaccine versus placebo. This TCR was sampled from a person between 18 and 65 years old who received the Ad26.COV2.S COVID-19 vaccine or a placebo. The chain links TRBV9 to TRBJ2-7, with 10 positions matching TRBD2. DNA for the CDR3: TGTGCCAGCAGCGCCGGACTAGCGGTCAGCTCCTACGAGCAGTACTTC. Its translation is CASSAGLAVSSYEQYF. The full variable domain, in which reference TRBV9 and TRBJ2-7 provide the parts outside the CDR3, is DSGVTQTPKHLITATGQRVTLRCSPRSGDLSVYWYQQSLDQGLQFLIQYYNGEERAKGNILERFSAQQFPDLHSELNLSSLELGDSALYFCASSAGLAVSSYEQYFGPGTRLTVT.